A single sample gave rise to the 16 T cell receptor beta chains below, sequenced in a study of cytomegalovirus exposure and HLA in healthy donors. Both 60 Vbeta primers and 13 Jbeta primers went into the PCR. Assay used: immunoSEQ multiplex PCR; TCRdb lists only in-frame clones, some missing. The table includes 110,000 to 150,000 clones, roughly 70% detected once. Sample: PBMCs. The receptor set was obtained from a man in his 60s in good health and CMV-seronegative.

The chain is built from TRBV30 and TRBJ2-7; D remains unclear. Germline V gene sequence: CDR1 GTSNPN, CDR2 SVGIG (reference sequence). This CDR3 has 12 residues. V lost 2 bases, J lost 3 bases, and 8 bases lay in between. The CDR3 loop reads CAWSRGHYEQYF. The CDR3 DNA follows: TGTGCCTGGAGTCGCGGTCACTACGAGCAGTACTTC.

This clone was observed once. CDR3 sequence: CASSLIPGLAGEDEQFF. CDR3 in DNA: TGTGCCAGTAGCCTAATACCGGGACTAGCGGGAGAAGATGAGCAGTTCTTC. The chain carries TRBV19 and TRBJ2-1, with TRBD2 matching over 14 bases. The germline CDR1 and CDR2 sequences are LNHDA and SQIVND (reference sequence). The J segment lost 8 bases and the V segment lost 6 bases, leaving 12 bases of the junction unmatched. This CDR3 is 17 amino acids long.

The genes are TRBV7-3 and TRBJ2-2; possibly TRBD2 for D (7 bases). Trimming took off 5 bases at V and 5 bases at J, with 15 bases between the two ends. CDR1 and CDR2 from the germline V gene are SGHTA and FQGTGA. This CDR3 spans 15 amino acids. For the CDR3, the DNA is TGTGCCAGCAGCCGAAGGGGGGGGTTAACCGGGGAGCTGTTTTTT. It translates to CASSRRGGLTGELFF.

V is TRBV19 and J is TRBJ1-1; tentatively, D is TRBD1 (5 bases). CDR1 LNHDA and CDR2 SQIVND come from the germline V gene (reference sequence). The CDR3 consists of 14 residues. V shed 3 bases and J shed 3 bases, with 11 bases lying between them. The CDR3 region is CASSIGGGDTEAFF. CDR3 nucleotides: TGTGCCAGTAGTATCGGGGGAGGGGACACTGAAGCTTTCTTT.

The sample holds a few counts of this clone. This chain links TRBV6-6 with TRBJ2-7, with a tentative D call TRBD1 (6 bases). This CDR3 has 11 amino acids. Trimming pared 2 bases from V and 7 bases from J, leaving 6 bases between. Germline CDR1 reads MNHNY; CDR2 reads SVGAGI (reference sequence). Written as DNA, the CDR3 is TGTGCCAGCAGTTACGACAGGGAGCAGTACTTC. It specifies CASSYDREQYF.

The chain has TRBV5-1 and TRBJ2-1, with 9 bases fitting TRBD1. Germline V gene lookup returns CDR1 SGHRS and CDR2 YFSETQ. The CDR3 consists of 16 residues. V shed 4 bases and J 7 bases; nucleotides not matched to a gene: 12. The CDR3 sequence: CASSTSGTGTTNEQFF. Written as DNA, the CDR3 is TGCGCCAGCAGCACGTCCGGGACAGGGACAACTAATGAGCAGTTCTTC.

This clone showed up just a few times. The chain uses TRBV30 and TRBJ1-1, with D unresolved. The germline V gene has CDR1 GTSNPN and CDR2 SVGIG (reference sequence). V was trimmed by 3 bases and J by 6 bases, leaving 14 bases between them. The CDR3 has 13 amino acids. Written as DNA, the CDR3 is TGTGCCTGGAGCCAAGTACTATTATCTGAAGCTTTCTTT. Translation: CAWSQVLLSEAFF.

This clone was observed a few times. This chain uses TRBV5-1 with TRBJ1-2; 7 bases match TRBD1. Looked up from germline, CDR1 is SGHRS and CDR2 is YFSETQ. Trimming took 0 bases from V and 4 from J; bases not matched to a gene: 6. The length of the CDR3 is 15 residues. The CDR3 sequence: CASSLVGTDTYGYTF. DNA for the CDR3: TGCGCCAGCAGCTTGGTTGGGACAGACACCTATGGCTACACCTTC.

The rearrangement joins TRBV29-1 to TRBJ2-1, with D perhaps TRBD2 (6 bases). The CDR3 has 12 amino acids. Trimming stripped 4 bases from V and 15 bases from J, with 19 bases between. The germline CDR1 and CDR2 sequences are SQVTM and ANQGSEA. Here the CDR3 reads CSVVGMGRPSFF. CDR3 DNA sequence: TGCAGCGTTGTGGGAATGGGGAGGCCCTCGTTCTTC.

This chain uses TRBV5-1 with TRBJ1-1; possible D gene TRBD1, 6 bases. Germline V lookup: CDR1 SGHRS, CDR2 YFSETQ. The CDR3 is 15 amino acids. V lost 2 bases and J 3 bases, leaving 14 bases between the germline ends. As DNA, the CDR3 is TGCGCCAGCAGCTTCAGCGGGGGCGCGGACACTGAAGCTTTCTTT. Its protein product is CASSFSGGADTEAFF.

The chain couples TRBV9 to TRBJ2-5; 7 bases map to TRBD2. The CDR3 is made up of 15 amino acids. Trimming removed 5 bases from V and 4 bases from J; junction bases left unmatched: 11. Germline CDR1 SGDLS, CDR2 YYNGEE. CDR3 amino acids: CASSGPGEGLETQYF. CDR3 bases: TGTGCCAGCAGTGGACCCGGGGAGGGGTTAGAGACCCAGTACTTC.

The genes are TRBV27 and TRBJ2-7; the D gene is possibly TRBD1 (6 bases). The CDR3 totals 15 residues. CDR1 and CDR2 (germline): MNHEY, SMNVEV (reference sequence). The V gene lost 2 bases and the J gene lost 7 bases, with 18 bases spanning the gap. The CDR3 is CASSLTTSQGGEQYF. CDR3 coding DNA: TGTGCCAGCAGTTTAACAACTTCACAGGGTGGTGAGCAGTACTTC.

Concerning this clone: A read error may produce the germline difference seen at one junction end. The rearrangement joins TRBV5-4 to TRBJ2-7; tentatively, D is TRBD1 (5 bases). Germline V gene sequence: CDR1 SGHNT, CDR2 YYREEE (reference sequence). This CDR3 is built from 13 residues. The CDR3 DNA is TGTGCCAGCAGCTCGACATTGACTGGGGCCGTCGACTTC. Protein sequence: CASSSTLTGAVDF.

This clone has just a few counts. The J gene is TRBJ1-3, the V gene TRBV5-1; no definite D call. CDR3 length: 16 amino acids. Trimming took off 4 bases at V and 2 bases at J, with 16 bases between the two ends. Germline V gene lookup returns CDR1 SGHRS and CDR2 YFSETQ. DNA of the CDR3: TGCGCCAGCAGCCTCGGCCTCGCTGGAGCTGGAAACACCATATATTTT. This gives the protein CASSLGLAGAGNTIYF.

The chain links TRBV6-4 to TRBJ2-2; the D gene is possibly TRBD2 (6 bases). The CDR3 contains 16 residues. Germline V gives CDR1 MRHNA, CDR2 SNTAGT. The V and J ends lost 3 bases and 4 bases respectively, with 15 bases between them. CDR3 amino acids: CASSENVGGITGELFF. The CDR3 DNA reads TGTGCCAGCAGTGAAAATGTGGGAGGAATCACCGGGGAGCTGTTTTTT.

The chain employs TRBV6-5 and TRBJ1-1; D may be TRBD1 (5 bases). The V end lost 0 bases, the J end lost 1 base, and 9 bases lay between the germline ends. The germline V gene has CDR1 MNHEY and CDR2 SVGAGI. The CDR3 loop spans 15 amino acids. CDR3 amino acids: CASSYSWGENTEAFF. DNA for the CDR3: TGTGCCAGCAGTTACTCATGGGGGGAGAACACTGAAGCTTTCTTT.